This TCR beta chain was sequenced for a study of PD-1 blockade in classical Hodgkin lymphoma. Study-wide results and limits: Baseline TCR diversity was reportedly lower in newly diagnosed patients than healthy donors. Patients starting nivolumab under 1 year after ASCT were excluded. Why the repertoires differ is still unclear, perhaps disease activity or prior therapy. CD4+ TCR diversity, unlike CD8+, rose significantly by C4D1.

Generated by immunoSEQ multiplex PCR, the TCRdb table keeps only in-frame clones and is missing some. Among under 130,000 clones listed, 89% were seen once. As for this clone: The antigen is unknown.

As for time point: cycle 4 day 1 (C4D1), after six to seven weeks of nivolumab. Brentuximab vedotin exposure varied, and every patient relapsed after autologous stem cell transplantation. The V gene lost 5 bases and the J gene lost 4 bases, with 8 bases spanning the gap. The CDR3 is 12 residues long. Germline V CDR1 and CDR2: SEHNR, FQNEAQ (reference sequence). The TCR sequence derives from a human donor with classical Hodgkin lymphoma. Sequences were derived from peripheral blood mononuclear cells (PBMCs), sampled before the fourth cycle of nivolumab. The V call is TRBV7-9, the J call TRBJ1-1; no firm D call. The CDR3 nucleotides are TGTGCCAGCAGCAAGGAGGGCACTGAAGCTTTCTTT. It codes for CASSKEGTEAFF.